This TCR beta chain appears in the sequencing data of a study of T cell repertoires in cytomegalovirus infection. Study information: Matching HLA type and CMV infection were both indicated by public TCR beta signatures. Overall study findings and caveats: Predominance within the ex vivo response was attributable to HLA-C-restricted CMV-specific TCR beta clonotypes.

TCRdb redid the calling of the reads with MiXCR, one entry per CDR3 protein. The table shows over 300,000 distinct CDR3 sequences, with 15% to 20% occurring only once. This clonotype showed up many times. What it binds is not known. This TCR was sampled from a human donor in good health (CMV status not recorded). Some clones in this sample may be carry-over from other donors' samples. Sequenced: PBMCs.

The CDR3 protein is CASSLPGLSTEAFF. The CDR3 DNA reads TGTGCCAGCAGCTTACCCGGGCTCAGTACTGAAGCTTTCTTT. V usage is TRBV7-2 and J usage is TRBJ1-1, with no clear D. V dropped 2 bases and J dropped 5 bases, with 12 bases sitting between them. CDR1 is SGHTA and CDR2 is FQGNSA in the germline V gene. This CDR3 has 14 residues. Full variable domain (remainder filled in from reference TRBV7-2 and TRBJ1-1): GAGVSQSPSNKVTEKGKDVELRCDPISGHTALYWYRQSLGQGLEFLIYFQGNSAPDKSGLPSDRFSAERTGGSVSTLTIQRTQQEDSAVYLCASSLPGLSTEAFFGQGTRLTVV.